This T cell receptor beta chain was captured by sequencing in a study of regulatory T cells in long-lasting Graves disease. As for the study in general: Persistent Graves' disease meant over 5 years of antithyroid drugs with positive TSH receptor antibodies.

Study-level points and caveats: Peripheral blood was the sole material, not thyroid tissue. Persistent disease preferred TRBV28, TRBJ1-2 and TRBJ2-5.

Trimming took off 6 bases at V and 0 bases at J, with 14 bases between the two ends. The germline gives CDR1 SNHLY, CDR2 FYNNEI. This CDR3 has 16 residues. Time point reported: persistent/refractory GD, antithyroid drugs over 5 years with positive TRAb. PBMC RNA was the source of the TCR library. This clonotype has at least ten counts. Its antigen remains unidentified. Construction of TCR beta libraries relied on iRepertoire HTBI primers and on Arm-PCR targeting CDR3 regions. TCRdb recomputed calls from the multiplex PCR reads with MiXCR, one row per CDR3 protein. The repertoire consists of a few hundred thousand distinct CDR3 sequences, with about 25% occurring once and the leading ten covering 26%.

The source material was peripheral blood mononuclear cells (PBMCs), sampled when the disease was refractory, from a patient treated with antithyroid drugs. V and J are TRBV2 and TRBJ2-2, with a weak D call TRBD2 (6 bases). This TCR derives from a female donor with Graves disease. Here the CDR3 reads CASSGPGLANTGELFF. In nucleotides, the CDR3 is TGTGCCAGCAGCGGACCGGGACTCGCGAACACCGGGGAGCTGTTTTTT. Supplemented by reference TRBV2 and TRBJ2-2, the full variable domain reads EPEVTQTPSHQVTQMGQEVILRCVPISNHLYFYWYRQILGQKVEFLVSFYNNEISEKSEIFDDQFSVERPDGSNFTLKIRSTKLEDSAMYFCASSGPGLANTGELFFGEGSRLTVL.